The present T cell receptor (beta chain) was sequenced within a study of blood T cell repertoires in COVID-19. About the research overall: PBMCs, B-cell-depleted T cells, or T cells provided the cDNA or gDNA that made up the material.

V was cut by 6 bases and J by 4 bases, with 13 bases left in between. The CDR3 has 13 amino acids. Original data processing: Reference gene primers were amplified, and this amplification served to estimate nucleated cell counts. The table came from immunoSEQ multiplex PCR; TCRdb's copy has only in-frame clones and leaves some out. V and J calls plus clone size are reproduced from that table; the DNA served to infer D and trimming. This table holds fewer than 350,000 clones, about nine tenths found once. The sequencing sample was made of peripheral blood. The TCR comes from a woman younger than 45 with COVID-19, enrolled during active disease. The rearrangement links TRBV12-3 or TRBV12-4 to TRBJ2-7, with D perhaps TRBD1 (6 bases). The CDR3 sequence is CASSSPDRYEQYF. CDR3 nucleotide sequence: TGTGCCAGCAGCTCCCCCGACAGGTACGAGCAGTACTTC.